This T cell receptor (beta chain) appears in the sequencing data of a study of CD8 T cells in ankylosing spondylitis. General study points: Disease-associated clonotypes exhibited CD8+ identity and were relatively infrequent in peripheral blood. A TCR beta motif of about 8 highly homologous variants seemed to mark ankylosing spondylitis blood.

This CDR3 is built from 14 residues. CDR1 and CDR2 from the germline V gene are GTSNPN and SVGIG (reference sequence). J gave up 6 bases and V 7 bases, and 14 bases lay outside the gene matches. Each TCR beta library was made by quantitative 5'-RACE that incorporated molecular barcodes. Each CDR3 protein is one row after TCRdb ran MiXCR on the 5' RACE reads. The sample has over 600,000 distinct CDR3 sequences, under 20% seen once. This clonotype was seen a handful of times. The target antigen is unknown. This TCR was sampled from a male donor with ankylosing spondylitis. The sequenced sample consisted of blood, either unsorted or a sorted T cell fraction (not recorded which). This sequence joins TRBV30 and TRBJ2-7; 8 bases line up with TRBD1. The CDR3 sequence: CASGKGQGRGEQYF. CDR3 coding DNA: TGTGCCTCTGGAAAAGGACAGGGACGGGGCGAGCAGTACTTC.